A selection of T cell receptor beta chains follows, all from one sample in a study of T cells in narcolepsy. TCRdb's copy holds only in-frame clones and misses some; the assay was immunoSEQ multiplex PCR. The sample has about 10,000 clones; 70% are singletons. The sample comprised CD45RA- memory CD8+ T cells from PBMCs. The receptors stem from a human donor with narcolepsy. Each CDR3 is given with its conserved first and last residue. A D gene is named only where the DNA matches it firmly. Clone size appears in some rows only: once, few, many, or a class for an expanded clone.

cdr3_aa	cdr3_nt	v_call	clone_size	d_call	j_call
CAISGSPSGANVLTF	TGTGCCATCAGTGGCTCTCCCTCTGGGGCCAACGTCCTGACTTTC	TRBV10-3	large	-	TRBJ2-6
CASTPIHNTEAFF	TGCGCCAGCACACCTATCCATAACACTGAAGCTTTCTTT	TRBV23-1	-	-	TRBJ1-1
CASSSRTGEGRDEQFF	TGTGCCAGCTCATCCCGGACAGGGGAAGGAAGGGATGAGCAGTTCTTC	TRBV18	few	TRBD1	TRBJ2-1
CASRRHGPGLTYEQYF	TGCGCCAGCAGACGCCACGGCCCAGGATTAACCTACGAGCAGTACTTC	TRBV5-1	-	-	TRBJ2-7
CASSRTSGGTDTQYF	TGTGCCAGCAGTCGGACTAGCGGGGGCACAGATACGCAGTATTTT	TRBV6-4	-	TRBD2	TRBJ2-3
CASSLGRGGVETQYF	TGTGCCAGCAGCCTCGGCAGGGGGGGTGTTGAGACCCAGTACTTC	TRBV4-2	-	-	TRBJ2-5
CASSDSGGGPTDTQYF	TGTGCCAGCAGTGACTCAGGGGGAGGGCCAACAGATACGCAGTATTTT	TRBV6-4	-	-	TRBJ2-3
CAWSVLIGHTEAFF	TGTGCCTGGAGTGTACTTATAGGACACACTGAAGCTTTCTTT	TRBV30	-	-	TRBJ1-1
CASRRGQAYNEQFF	TGTGCCAGCAGAAGGGGACAGGCCTACAATGAGCAGTTCTTC	TRBV11-2	-	TRBD1	TRBJ2-1
CASSQARGGGVEQFF	TGTGCCAGTAGTCAGGCTAGGGGAGGGGGGGTTGAGCAGTTCTTC	TRBV19	-	-	TRBJ2-1
CASSMTGGSGELFF	TGTGCCAGTAGTATGACAGGGGGTAGCGGGGAGCTGTTTTTT	TRBV19	-	TRBD1	TRBJ2-2
CASSLDGGENTGELFF	TGTGCCAGCAGCTTAGACGGGGGCGAGAACACCGGGGAGCTGTTTTTT	TRBV11-2	-	-	TRBJ2-2
CASSSVAGDSPLHF	TGTGCCAGCAGCTCCGTCGCGGGGGATTCACCCCTCCACTTT	TRBV7-8	-	-	TRBJ1-6
CASSSWRGFSTDTQYF	TGCGCCAGCAGCTCTTGGCGGGGGTTTAGCACAGATACGCAGTATTTT	TRBV4-1	-	TRBD2	TRBJ2-3
CASSLSRGHYEQYF	TGTGCCAGCAGTTTGTCCAGGGGGCACTACGAGCAGTACTTC	TRBV27	-	TRBD1	TRBJ2-7
CASSLAQGNTEAFF	TGCGCCAGCAGCTTGGCACAGGGGAACACTGAAGCTTTCTTT	TRBV5-1	-	-	TRBJ1-1
CASRTGRSYNEQFF	TGCGCCAGTCGGACGGGGCGCTCCTACAATGAGCAGTTCTTC	TRBV5-1	once	-	TRBJ2-1
CASSLSGGAYEQYF	TGTGCCAGCAGCTTGAGCGGGGGGGCTTACGAGCAGTACTTC	TRBV7-9	-	TRBD2	TRBJ2-7
CASSLGGSYEQYF	TGTGCCAGCAGCCTAGGGGGCTCCTACGAGCAGTACTTC	TRBV27	-	-	TRBJ2-7
CASGSLSDRGLKNEQYF	TGTGCTAGTGGTTCCCTTTCAGACAGGGGGCTGAAGAACGAGCAGTACTTC	TRBV12-5	-	TRBD1	TRBJ2-7
CASSPRFHNEQFF	TGTGCCAGCAGCCCAAGGTTCCACAATGAGCAGTTCTTC	TRBV9	-	-	TRBJ2-1
CAWATGTGSYEQYF	TGTGCCTGGGCCACCGGGACAGGCTCCTACGAGCAGTACTTC	TRBV30	once	TRBD1	TRBJ2-7
CASNPLGGMGNEQFF	TGTGCCAGCAACCCACTAGGAGGGATGGGCAATGAGCAGTTCTTC	TRBV9	-	-	TRBJ2-1
CASSLAGGSYEQYF	TGTGCCAGCAGCTTAGCTGGCGGGAGTTACGAGCAGTACTTC	TRBV5-6	-	TRBD2	TRBJ2-7
CAWSFLAWDNEQFF	TGTGCCTGGAGTTTCCTAGCATGGGACAATGAGCAGTTCTTC	TRBV30	-	-	TRBJ2-1
CASSYTGLAGTWQETQYF	TGTGCCAGCAGTTACACGGGACTAGCGGGCACCTGGCAAGAGACCCAGTACTTC	TRBV6-7	-	TRBD2	TRBJ2-5
CASSLTPFETQTYEQYF	TGTGCCAGCAGTTTAACCCCCTTTGAGACCCAAACCTACGAGCAGTACTTC	TRBV28	once	-	TRBJ2-7